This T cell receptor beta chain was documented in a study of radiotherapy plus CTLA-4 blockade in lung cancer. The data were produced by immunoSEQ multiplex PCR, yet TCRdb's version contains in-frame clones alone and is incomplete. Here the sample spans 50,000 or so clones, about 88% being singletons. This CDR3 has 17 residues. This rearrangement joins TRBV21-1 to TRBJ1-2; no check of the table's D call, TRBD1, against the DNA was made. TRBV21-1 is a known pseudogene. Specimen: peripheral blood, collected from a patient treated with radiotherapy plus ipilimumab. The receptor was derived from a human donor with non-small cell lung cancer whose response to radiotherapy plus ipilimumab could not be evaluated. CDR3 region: CASSSFGQGWGSCGYTF. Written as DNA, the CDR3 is TGTGCCAGCAGCTCCTTCGGACAGGGTTGGGGCTCCTGTGGCTACACCTTC.